What follows are 17 T cell receptor beta chains derived from one specimen sequenced in a study of blood T cells in healthy people across ages. Together with a sample-barcoded 5' primer, a J-beta primer mix was included in a second PCR lasting about 7 to 11 cycles. TCRdb re-called the 5' RACE reads through MiXCR, storing one row per CDR3 protein. The sample includes about 570,000 distinct CDR3 sequences, about 25% of them seen just once. Sequenced input: blood. The receptors originated from a woman aged 70 to 79 in good health.

The chain uses TRBV20-1 and TRBJ2-7; 9 positions agree with TRBD2. This CDR3 region has 12 residues. Germline CDR1 is DFQATT and CDR2 is SNEGSKA (reference sequence). V shed 6 bases, J shed 3 bases, and the junction held 3 bases outside the gene matches. CDR3 nucleotide sequence: TGCAGTGCCGCTAGCGGGGTCTACGAGCAGTACTTC. Translated, it gives CSAASGVYEQYF.

This clonotype was counted between two and nine times. CDR3 DNA sequence: TGTGCCAGCAGTTACGGGGGGAGCAAAAACATTCAGTACTTC. It is translated as CASSYGGSKNIQYF. The chain uses TRBV6-2 or TRBV6-3 and TRBJ2-4, with D maybe TRBD2 (6 bases). From germline, CDR1 is MNHEY and CDR2 SVGEGT. The CDR3 consists of 14 residues. V was pared by 2 bases and J by 3 bases, with 8 bases between.

The rearrangement joins TRBV7-9 to TRBJ2-3, with D unresolved. The CDR3 contains 15 residues. CDR1 and CDR2 (germline): SEHNR, FQNEAQ (reference sequence). V lost 4 bases, J lost 2 bases, and 13 bases lay in between. The CDR3: CASSWGFVDTDTQYF. CDR3 DNA: TGTGCCAGCAGCTGGGGATTTGTAGACACAGATACGCAGTATTTT.

The gene calls are TRBV20-1 and TRBJ1-1; D is ambiguous. Germline CDR1 reads DFQATT; CDR2 reads SNEGSKA (reference sequence). The CDR3 spans 11 residues. Between the trimmed V and J ends, which lost 6 bases and 9 bases, there was a span of 14 bases. The CDR3 DNA follows: TGCAGTGCGTTAACGGACCTAAAAGCTTTCTTT. It yields the protein CSALTDLKAFF.

This clonotype showed up just a few times. V and J are TRBV29-1 and TRBJ1-2, with 8 bases matching TRBD1. With 5 bases clipped from V and 8 bases from J, the junction kept 19 bases outside the gene matches. CDR3 length equals 16 residues. Germline V CDR1 and CDR2: SQVTM, ANQGSEA. The CDR3: CSVRADRGKGFPGYTF. CDR3 nucleotides: TGCAGCGTTCGAGCTGACAGGGGTAAGGGTTTTCCAGGCTACACCTTC.

The chain employs TRBV19 and TRBJ2-7, with D tentatively TRBD1 (6 bases). Trimming cost V 7 bases and J 3 bases, with 19 bases left between them. The CDR3 contains 15 residues. CDR1 and CDR2 (germline): LNHDA, SQIVND (reference sequence). In nucleotides, the CDR3 is TGTGCCAGTATTCAATGGGGGCGATGGCACTACGAGCAGTACTTC. It is translated as CASIQWGRWHYEQYF. The variable domain in full, completed from reference TRBV19 and TRBJ2-7, reads DGGITQSPKYLFRKEGQNVTLSCEQNLNHDAMYWYRQDPGQGLRLIYYSQIVNDFQKGDIAEGYSVSREKKESFPLTVTSAQKNPTAFYLCASIQWGRWHYEQYFGPGTRLTVT.

This chain links TRBV20-1 with TRBJ1-1; unclear D gene. The CDR3 covers 10 residues. The V end was cut by 5 bases, the J end by 7 bases, with 8 bases between. Germline V lookup: CDR1 DFQATT, CDR2 SNEGSKA (reference sequence). CDR3 in amino acids: CSAYIHEAFF. DNA for the CDR3: TGCAGTGCTTATATACATGAAGCTTTCTTT.

This clonotype was picked up many times. The chain recombines TRBV6-2 or TRBV6-3 with TRBJ2-5; D call uncertain. V lost 4 bases, J lost 5 bases, and 17 bases lay in between. From germline, CDR1 is MNHEY and CDR2 SVGEGT. CDR3 length: 15 amino acids. The CDR3 DNA is TGTGCCAGCAGTTTGGTACTGAGTCTTACGGAGACCCAGTACTTC. Translation gives CASSLVLSLTETQYF.

The chain is built from TRBV5-1 and TRBJ2-7; D not certain. V shed 2 bases and J shed 5 bases, with 23 bases lying between them. CDR1 is SGHRS, CDR2 YFSETQ, per germline. The CDR3 is 17 amino acids. CDR3 region: CASSLRFADRAYHEQYF. The CDR3 DNA is TGCGCCAGCAGCTTAAGATTTGCGGACCGGGCGTATCACGAGCAGTACTTC.

The CDR3 region is CASSQDPQGIKLFF. Written as DNA, the CDR3 is TGCGCCAGCAGCCAAGATCCCCAGGGTATAAAACTGTTTTTT. The chain combines TRBV4-1 with TRBJ1-4; D is possibly TRBD1 (5 bases). The length of the CDR3 is 14 residues. Germline loops: CDR1 MGHRA, CDR2 YSYEKL. The V end was cut by 0 bases, the J end by 10 bases, with 12 bases between.

The V gene is TRBV14, the J gene TRBJ1-1; D is ambiguous. With 1 base removed from V and 0 bases from J, the gap between germline ends came to 12 bases. CDR1 is SGHDN and CDR2 is FVKESK in the germline V gene. This CDR3 is 16 amino acids long. The CDR3 reads CASSQVGTVMNTEAFF. The CDR3 coding sequence is TGTGCCAGCAGCCAAGTTGGAACAGTAATGAACACTGAAGCTTTCTTT.

The chain carries TRBV5-1 and TRBJ2-3; D is possibly TRBD1 or TRBD2 (7 bases each). V lost 0 bases and J lost 11, with 25 bases in between. The CDR3 length is 17 residues. CDR1 is SGHRS and CDR2 is YFSETQ in the germline V gene. The DNA of the CDR3 is TGCGCCAGCAGCTTGGCCGGGGCCGCGGACCAGGGGGGGAAGCAGTATTTT. Protein: CASSLAGAADQGGKQYF.

The rearrangement links TRBV20-1 to TRBJ2-1; TRBD2 agrees at 10 bases. CDR3 size: 16 residues. In germline, CDR1 is DFQATT, CDR2 SNEGSKA (reference sequence). The ends lost 1 base at V and 0 bases at J; junction bases unmatched: 3. The CDR3 nucleotides read TGCAGTGCTAGAGGCGCTAGCGGGGGCTCCTACAATGAGCAGTTCTTC. Amino acid sequence: CSARGASGGSYNEQFF.

In its sample, this clonotype was seen a few times. CDR3 sequence reads: CASSSSRADTQYF. The CDR3 bases are TGTGCCAGCAGCTCCTCTAGGGCAGATACGCAGTATTTT. The V gene is TRBV7-3, the J gene TRBJ2-3; no reliable D call. The CDR3 totals 13 residues. CDR1 is SGHTA, CDR2 FQGTGA, per germline. Deletions cut 4 bases from V and 4 bases from J, with 9 bases between.

The V gene is TRBV20-1, the J gene TRBJ2-5; weak D call: TRBD2 (5 bases). The CDR3 totals 14 residues. CDR1 and CDR2 (germline): DFQATT, SNEGSKA (reference sequence). V gave up 5 bases and J gave up 3 bases, with 16 bases separating them. CDR3 sequence: CSADGEYPEETQYF. The CDR3 DNA reads TGCAGTGCTGACGGGGAATATCCGGAAGAGACCCAGTACTTC.

This clonotype was observed a few times. The chain links TRBV7-2 to TRBJ2-3; TRBD1 might be the D (6 bases). The CDR3 length is 15 residues. V was shortened by 4 bases and J by 1 base, with 12 bases between the two germline ends. The germline V gene encodes CDR1 SGHTA and CDR2 FQGNSA. The CDR3 spells CASSWVGAGTDTQYF. The CDR3 DNA reads TGTGCCAGCAGCTGGGTGGGGGCCGGCACAGATACGCAGTATTTT.

This clonotype was detected only a few times. The V and J genes are TRBV20-1 and TRBJ1-2; TRBD1 aligns across 10 bases. The CDR3 totals 13 residues. The V segment lost 6 bases and the J segment 7 bases; nucleotides outside the gene matches: 8. The germline V gene has CDR1 DFQATT and CDR2 SNEGSKA (reference sequence). Here the CDR3 DNA reads TGCAGTGCAAGGGACAGGGGTGTAGGTGGCTACACCTTC. Amino acid sequence: CSARDRGVGGYTF.